One and the same sample provided the 2 T cell receptor beta chains below, sequenced in a study of identical twins' blood T cells. Each CDR3 protein gets one entry after TCRdb re-called the 5' RACE reads with MiXCR. This sample has hundreds of thousands of distinct CDR3 sequences, with 28% found just once. Source material: PBMCs. The receptors derive from a woman aged 18-55 years in good health.

This clonotype was seen only a few times. The chain recombines TRBV20-1 with TRBJ2-5, with TRBD2 as a possible D gene (5 bases). CDR1 is DFQATT and CDR2 is SNEGSKA in the germline V gene (reference sequence). This CDR3 is built from 12 residues. Trimming took 2 bases from V and 5 from J, leaving 9 bases between them. CDR3: CSARSGRETQYF. CDR3 bases: TGCAGTGCTAGAAGCGGTCGGGAGACCCAGTACTTC.

This clonotype showed up just a few times. V and J are TRBV7-9 and TRBJ1-1, with D perhaps TRBD1 (5 bases). V was trimmed by 5 bases and J by 4 bases, leaving 23 bases between them. The germline CDR1 and CDR2 sequences are SEHNR and FQNEAQ (reference sequence). The CDR3 runs to 17 residues. The DNA of the CDR3 is TGTGCCAGCAGCCCCGCATCCCGGACAAGGCGACGCACTGAAGCTTTCTTT. Translated, it gives CASSPASRTRRRTEAFF.